This T cell receptor (beta chain) was profiled in a study of blood T cell repertoires in COVID-19 (dated by TCRdb to 2018 to 2021). Context from the whole study: Samples from collaborators originated in the United States, Italy and Spain and spanned both the acute and convalescent phases of COVID-19. The material from the prospective study consisted of cDNA or gDNA derived from T cells, B-cell-depleted T cells, or PBMCs. The dataset comprised deeply sampled blood TCRbeta repertoires from subjects exposed to, actively infected with, or recovered from COVID-19. The repertoires were released in a freely available public database meant as a resource for research on the immune response to SARS-CoV-2. Samples were obtained from the ongoing ImmuneRACE study (first 160 participants) and from some 1,300 subjects provided by 6 global collaborators. Sample metadata almost always included a de-identified subject ID, COVID-19 status, age in years and sex. Where available, HLA class I and class II types were taken from metadata supplied by the sample provider and were not determined by assay-based typing. The investigation overall reported the following: The quantity of clinical and demographic metadata differed by source and by participant and was supplied without curation.

Of note for this clone: Its target antigen remains unknown. Base qualities are not provided; no much larger clone lies one nucleotide away.

The CDR3 sequence holds 14 residues, the cysteine and phenylalanine included. Of all the DNA, just the CDR3 is kept, 42 bases in frame from base 1. CDR1 and CDR2 were assigned from the germline V gene (reference sequence) as SGHAT and FQDESV. Clipping removes 4 bases from V and 13 bases from J, with 13 as the unmatched junction base count. Each collaborating institution followed its own protocols to collect whole blood in K2EDTA tubes. For TCRbeta analysis, collaborators shipped samples as frozen whole blood, isolated PBMCs, or DNA extracted from either of those sample types. TCRbeta CDR3 regions were amplified from genomic DNA using the immunoSEQ Assay, a bias-controlled multiplex PCR. The study's own analysis went as follows. Nucleated cell counts per sample were estimated from amplification of reference gene primers within the assay. Sequence reads were collapsed and filtered to measure the absolute abundance of every unique TCRbeta CDR3 rearrangement. For each sample, productive Simpson clonality was calculated as the square root of Simpson's diversity index across productive rearrangements. In its TCRdb copy, this immuneACCESS table keeps in-frame sequences only and misses some clones. Where compared with another copy, unresolved V genes explain less than half of these, and the others have no known cause. D and trimming were read from the DNA, whereas the V and J calls and clone size are those reported in that table. The sample profile shows some 60,000 clones; 70% to 90% of them were found once. The ten largest clones represent roughly 0.94% of the sample.

This TCR derives from a man between 65 and 79 years old with acute or convalescent COVID-19. Recombination joined TRBV11-1 with TRBJ1-2, with 9 central nucleotides matching TRBD1. Sequencing input: peripheral blood. The CDR3 loop reads CASSSDSPGQGSTF. The bases read TGTGCCAGCAGCTCCGACTCTCCGGGACAGGGTTCCACCTTC.